This T cell receptor beta chain was sequenced for a study of shared clonotypes between healthy human individuals (dated by TCRdb to about 2020). As for the study more broadly: Three men and two women, aged 18 to 49 years, made up the cohort. Per donor, three plates each were used for CD4 naive and CD4 memory, two for CD8 naive, and one for CD8 memory. To estimate repertoire size and how much clonotypes are shared between individuals, the study performed deep sequencing of blood TCR repertoires from a few healthy adults. Different laboratories and diverse techniques were used to prepare libraries and sequence TCR repertoires, to increase sequencing depth and limit assay-specific biases. Per donor, leukapheresis produced somewhere between about 0.85 and 10 billion PBMCs.

The CDR3 sequence holds 14 residues, the cysteine and phenylalanine included. Of the read, only the CDR3 DNA is kept; its 42 bases are in frame from base 1. Germline trimming amounts to 4 bases on V and 6 bases on J, with 8 as the count of junction bases outside the gene matches. The germline V gene sets CDR1 to SGHRS and CDR2 to YFSETQ. Using the deep immunoSEQ assay, TCR CDR3 regions were amplified from genomic DNA by multiplex PCR. Extracted genomic DNA from each cell subset was spread evenly across all wells of several immunoSEQ 96-well plates, with each plate serving as a replicate. Each replicate PCR for sorted subsets received around 0.2 ug genomic DNA, equal to about 29,000 T cell genomes. The purified libraries were quantified using a Qubit 3.0 fluorometer, sized with a Bioanalyzer 2100, and then quantified again using the KAPA Library Quantification kit. Every immunoSEQ 96-well plate was sequenced on a separate single-read 150-cycle Illumina NextSeq 550 flow cell. As for how the authors treated the data: The immunoSEQ output contained only junctional sequences without quality scores, so filtering could not match that applied to full-length reads. To assign V/J genes and CDR3, sequences were annotated using PyIR, a Python wrapper for IgBLAST v1.9, with IMGT germline references. Reads were removed for weak V/J assignments (E-value above 1e-6), missing CDR3, stop codons, out-of-frame junctions, or ambiguous translated residues. A V3J clonotype was defined by an identical inferred V gene, J gene, and CDR3 amino acid sequence. The percentage overlap between two repertoires was calculated by dividing the number of shared unique clonotypes by the size of the smaller repertoire. RTK rarefaction, the Chao1 estimator, and Recon v2.1 estimates of unobserved clonotypes were used to assess repertoire richness. OLGA was used to compute generation probabilities for all TCRbeta clonotypes that the gDNA method yielded from a handful of donors. TCRdb retrieved this table from immuneACCESS and kept in-frame rearrangements only. Not all clones are present; in checked studies, unresolved V genes account for under half, and no reason is known for the remainder. V, J and clone size are taken as reported in that table, and D and trimming were inferred from the DNA itself. The sample data list over a million clones, and 98% of these were observed just once. Around 0.38% of the sample lies in the top ten.

The investigation overall reported the following: The small number of donors limited the genetic and exposure-history diversity represented. Estimated clonotype richness was generally larger for naive than for memory subsets. Higher generation probabilities were observed for clonotypes shared by all four sorted-subset donors than for non-shared clonotypes. Pairwise subsampling indicated that sequencing depth was expected to affect the degree of clonotype sharing among donors. Across a few donors, around 5.4% of naive CD4, approximately 3.6% of naive CD8, 2% to 2.5% of memory CD4, and 0.3% to 0.45% of memory CD8 clonotypes were shared. Sampling was restricted to blood, and TCR repertoires in tissue are likely to differ from TCR repertoires in blood. Incomplete sequencing was indicated by rarefaction of sorted-subset datasets, despite the large sequencing depth.

The donors were healthy, HIV-negative adults who had no recently reported acute infections or vaccinations. Every donor was a Caucasian adult residing in Nashville, Tennessee, USA. CD4+ T cells were enriched through magnetic negative selection, after which naive cells were positively selected on CD45RA and the remaining negative fraction served as the memory subset. After blood collection by leukapheresis, PBMCs were isolated using Ficoll-Histopaque density gradient centrifugation and then cryopreserved in the vapor phase of liquid nitrogen. Analytical flow cytometry was used to check the purity and quantity of every magnetically sorted T cell population. From each sorted fraction, genomic DNA was isolated and quantified by UV absorbance on a Nanodrop 2000c. As for this clone: Its antigen is not yet known. No per-base quality is available; no much larger clone lies one base away.

The sequencing sample was made of naive CD4+ T cells sorted from blood. Per the publication, the cell subset or site label means: CD45RA+ positively selected. This sequence uses TRBV5-1 and TRBJ2-3, and 7 junctional nucleotides match TRBD1. The receptor was isolated from a young man in good health. In nucleotide form, the sequence is TGCGCCAGCAGCAGAGGGGGCGGTGCGGATACGCAGTATTTT. Its translation reads: CASSRGGGADTQYF.